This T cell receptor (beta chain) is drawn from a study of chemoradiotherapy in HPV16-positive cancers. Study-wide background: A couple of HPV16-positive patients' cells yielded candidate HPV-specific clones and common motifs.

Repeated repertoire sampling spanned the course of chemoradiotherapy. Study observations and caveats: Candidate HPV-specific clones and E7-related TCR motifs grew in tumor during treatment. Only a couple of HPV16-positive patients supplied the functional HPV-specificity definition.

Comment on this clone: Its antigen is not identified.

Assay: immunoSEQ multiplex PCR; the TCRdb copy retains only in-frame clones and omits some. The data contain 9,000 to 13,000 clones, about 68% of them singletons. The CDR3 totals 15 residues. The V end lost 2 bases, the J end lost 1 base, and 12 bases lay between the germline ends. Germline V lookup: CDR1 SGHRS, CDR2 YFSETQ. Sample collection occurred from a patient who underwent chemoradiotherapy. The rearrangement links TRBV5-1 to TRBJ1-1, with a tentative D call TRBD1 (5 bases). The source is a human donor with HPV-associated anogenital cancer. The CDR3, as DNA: TGCGCCAGCAGCTTCCGGGGCGCTGGGAACACTGAAGCTTTCTTT. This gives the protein CASSFRGAGNTEAFF.